The source of this TCR beta chain is a study of blood T cells in healthy people across ages. Study-wide findings and caveats: Age advanced and TCR beta diversity per million T cells fell, roughly linearly. The long-lived group displayed more naive CD4+ cells, plus higher diversity, than the aged donors did. No conclusive comparison of naive versus antigen-experienced cells was possible with unsorted PBMCs.

Then a second PCR, running about 6 to 11 cycles, was carried out with a sample-barcoded 5' primer and a J-beta primer mix. Sequencing of every sample gave 2.5 million or more CDR3-containing paired-end reads. TCRdb passed the 5' RACE reads through MiXCR, listing each CDR3 protein once. The sample records about 1 million distinct CDR3 sequences, 45% being singletons. This clonotype appeared a few times. The antigen remains undetermined. Source material: blood. This TCR was recovered from a woman aged 55-70 years in good health.

The CDR3 region has the DNA TGTGCCAGCAGCCCCCTCGGGGGGGCAACTAATGAAAAACTGTTTTTT. Encoded protein: CASSPLGGATNEKLFF. This chain links TRBV28 with TRBJ1-4; a weak D match, TRBD1 (5 bases). Trimming took 6 bases from V and 0 from J, leaving 14 bases between them. The length of the CDR3 is 16 residues. The germline gives CDR1 MDHEN, CDR2 SYDVKM.